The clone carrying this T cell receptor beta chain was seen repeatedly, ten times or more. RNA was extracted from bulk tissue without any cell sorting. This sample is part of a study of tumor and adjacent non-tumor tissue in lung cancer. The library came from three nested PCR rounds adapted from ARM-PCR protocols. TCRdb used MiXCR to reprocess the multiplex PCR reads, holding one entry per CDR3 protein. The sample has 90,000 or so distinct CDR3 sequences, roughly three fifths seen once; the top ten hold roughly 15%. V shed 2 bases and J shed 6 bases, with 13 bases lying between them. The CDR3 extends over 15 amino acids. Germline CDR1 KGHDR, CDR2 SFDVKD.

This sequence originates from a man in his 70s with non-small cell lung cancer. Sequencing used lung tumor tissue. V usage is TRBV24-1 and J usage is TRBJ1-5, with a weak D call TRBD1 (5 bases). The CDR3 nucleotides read TGTGCCACCAGTGATTCGGCAGGGAGAGGTCAGCCCCAGCATTTT. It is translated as CATSDSAGRGQPQHF.